This T cell receptor (beta chain) was identified during a study of cytomegalovirus exposure and HLA in healthy donors. Findings of the study overall: Both high specificity and high sensitivity reportedly marked the classifier's diagnosis of cytomegalovirus status. The study listed some 160 cytomegalovirus-associated TCR beta chains.

With 4 bases removed from V and 0 bases from J, the gap between germline ends came to 6 bases. Germline V CDR1 and CDR2: SNHLY, FYNNEI. The CDR3 runs 14 residues. Generated by immunoSEQ multiplex PCR, the TCRdb table keeps only in-frame clones and is missing some. Here the sample spans around 300,000 clones, roughly 87% being singletons. A note on this clone: Its target is unknown.

This clonotype originated in a woman aged 30 to 39 in good health and CMV-seropositive. This rearrangement joins TRBV2 to TRBJ2-2, with no clear D. Sequenced sample: PBMCs. The CDR3 DNA follows: TGTGCCAGCAGTGGCGACGCGAACACCGGGGAGCTGTTTTTT. Amino acids: CASSGDANTGELFF.